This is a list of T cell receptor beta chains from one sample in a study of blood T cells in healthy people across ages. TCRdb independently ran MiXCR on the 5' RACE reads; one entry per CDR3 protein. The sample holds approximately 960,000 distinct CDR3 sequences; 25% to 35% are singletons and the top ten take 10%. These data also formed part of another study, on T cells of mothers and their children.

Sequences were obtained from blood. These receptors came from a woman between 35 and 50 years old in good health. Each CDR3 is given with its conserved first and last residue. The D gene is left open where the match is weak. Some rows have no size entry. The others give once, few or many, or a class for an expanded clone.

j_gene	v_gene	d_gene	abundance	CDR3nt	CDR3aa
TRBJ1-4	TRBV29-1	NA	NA	TGCAGCGTCGCCCTTGGGCCAACTAATGAAAAACTGTTTTTT	CSVALGPTNEKLFF
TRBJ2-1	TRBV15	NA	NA	TGTGCCACCAGCAGAGATCAGGACTCGTACAATGAGCAGTTCTTC	CATSRDQDSYNEQFF
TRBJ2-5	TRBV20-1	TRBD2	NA	TGCAGTGCTAGTCGCGACGGAGGGACTAGCGGGAGGTCAGAGACCCAGTACTTC	CSASRDGGTSGRSETQYF
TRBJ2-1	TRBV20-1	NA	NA	TGCAGTGCTAGGCTCCGGGACAACTACAATGAGCAGTTCTTC	CSARLRDNYNEQFF
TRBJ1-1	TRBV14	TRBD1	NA	TGTGCCAGCAGCCGAGGGACAGCGAACACTGAAGCTTTCTTT	CASSRGTANTEAFF
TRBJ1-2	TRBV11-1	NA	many	TGTGCCAGCAGCTTAGCCGAGGCTTCCTATGGCTACACCTTC	CASSLAEASYGYTF
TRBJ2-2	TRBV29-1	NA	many	TGCAGCGTTGACCCAGGGACCGGGGAGCTGTTTTTT	CSVDPGTGELFF
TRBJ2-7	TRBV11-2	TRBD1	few	TGTGCCAGCAGCTCCAACAGGGGGTTACGAGAGCAGTACTTC	CASSSNRGLREQYF
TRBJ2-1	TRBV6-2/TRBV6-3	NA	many	TGTGCCAGCAGTTACTCGATAGGAACCTACAATGAGCAGTTCTTC	CASSYSIGTYNEQFF
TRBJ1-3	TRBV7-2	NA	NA	TGTGCCAGCAGCCGATCTGGGGGATCTGGAAACACCATATATTTT	CASSRSGGSGNTIYF
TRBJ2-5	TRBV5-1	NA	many	TGCGCCAGCAGCTTGGAGCGACAGGGAGGTAGGGAGCAGTACTTC	CASSLERQGGREQYF
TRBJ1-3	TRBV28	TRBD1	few	TGTGCCAGCAGTTCGACGCGGACAGGCTCCGGAAACACCATATATTTT	CASSSTRTGSGNTIYF
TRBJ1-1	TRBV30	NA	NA	TGTGCCTGGAGTTTTGGGTCAGGTTTAACTGAAGCTTTCTTT	CAWSFGSGLTEAFF
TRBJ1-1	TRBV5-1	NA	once	TGCGCCAGCAGCTCACAGCAAACCACTGAAGCTTTCTTT	CASSSQQTTEAFF
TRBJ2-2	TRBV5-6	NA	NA	TGTGCCAGCAGCTGGAACACCGGGGAGCCGTTTTTT	CASSWNTGEPFF
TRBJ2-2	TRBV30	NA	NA	TGTGCCTGGAGTGTAGGAGGAATCGGGGAGCTGTTTTTT	CAWSVGGIGELFF
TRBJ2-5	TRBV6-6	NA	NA	TGTGCCAGCAGTAGGCTAGAGCGTGTAGAGACCCAGTACTTC	CASSRLERVETQYF
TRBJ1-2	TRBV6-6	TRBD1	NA	TGTGCCAGCGGTTTACAGGGGCCTCCCCACGATGGCTACACCTTC	CASGLQGPPHDGYTF
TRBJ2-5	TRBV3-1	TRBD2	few	TGTGCCAGCAGCCAAATAGGAGCGGGGGGAGAGACCCAGTACTTC	CASSQIGAGGETQYF
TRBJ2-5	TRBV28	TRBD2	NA	TGTGCCAGTCGTGGCGGGGGATTAGAGACCCAGTACTTC	CASRGGGLETQYF
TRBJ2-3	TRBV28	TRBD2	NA	TGTGCCAGCAGCTCCCCCGGGACTAGCGGGGGGGTCCACACAGATACGCAGTATTTT	CASSSPGTSGGVHTDTQYF
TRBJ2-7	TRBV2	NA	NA	TGTGCCAGCGGGATCGACCGCTACGAGCAGTACTTC	CASGIDRYEQYF
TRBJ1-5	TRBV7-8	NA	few	TGTGCCAGCAGCCTCTCCCGCAACCACTTAGTTAGCAATCCGCCCCAGCATTTT	CASSLSRNHLVSNPPQHF
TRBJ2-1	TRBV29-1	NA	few	TGCAGCGTTGAAACGGGCTACCCCCGCGAGCAGTTCTTC	CSVETGYPREQFF
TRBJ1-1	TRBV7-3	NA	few	TGTGCCAGCAGCTTACAGCCAGGGAAGGACACTGAAGCTTTCTTT	CASSLQPGKDTEAFF
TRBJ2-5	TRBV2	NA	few	TGTGCCAGCACGGGACTCCCCGGGATAGAGACCCAGTACTTC	CASTGLPGIETQYF
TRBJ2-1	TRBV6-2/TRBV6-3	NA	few	TGTGCCAGCAGTCCTCTGTTATGGGGTGGAAATGAGCAGTTCTTC	CASSPLLWGGNEQFF
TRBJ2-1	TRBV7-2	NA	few	TGTGCCAGCAGCTTAAGAGGACGGGACAATGAGCAGTTCTTC	CASSLRGRDNEQFF
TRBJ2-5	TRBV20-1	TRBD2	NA	TGCAGTGCTAGAGATTTGACTAGCGTCGGAAGGGAGACCCAGTACTTC	CSARDLTSVGRETQYF
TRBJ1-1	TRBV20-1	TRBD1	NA	TGCAGTGCCCTCAAGGGACAGATAATTTTGAACACTGAAGCTTTCTTT	CSALKGQIILNTEAFF
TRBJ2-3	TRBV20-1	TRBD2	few	TGCAGTGCTAGAGATACCCGGGGGGGACCGGGCACAGATACGCAGTATTTT	CSARDTRGGPGTDTQYF
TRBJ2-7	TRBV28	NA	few	TGTGCCAGCAGTTTCCGCAGCATCTCCCACGAGCAGTACTTC	CASSFRSISHEQYF
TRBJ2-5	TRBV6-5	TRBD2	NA	TGTGCCAGCAGTAGGACTAGTCCCCTCTTGACCCAGTACTTC	CASSRTSPLLTQYF
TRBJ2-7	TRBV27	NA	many	TGTGCCAGCAGTTCTGGTGGGGGGTCAAGCTCCTACGAGCAGTACTTC	CASSSGGGSSSYEQYF
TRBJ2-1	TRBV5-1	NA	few	TGCGCCAGCAGGTCACTCAGGGGGCGGGGGGATGAGCAGTTCTTC	CASRSLRGRGDEQFF
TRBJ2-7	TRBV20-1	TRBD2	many	TGCAGTGCTAGCCCGGGACTAGCGGGGGGCGAGCAGTACTTC	CSASPGLAGGEQYF
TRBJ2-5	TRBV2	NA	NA	TGTGCCAGCAGTGGGCAGCTTAATGAGCAGTACTTC	CASSGQLNEQYF
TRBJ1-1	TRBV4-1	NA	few	TGCGCCAGCAGCCAGGGAAAGGTGAGAAGGATGAACACTGAAGCTTTCTTT	CASSQGKVRRMNTEAFF
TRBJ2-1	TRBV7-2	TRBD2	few	TGTGCCAGCAGCCCCCAAGCGGGGGGGTTGAGGGATGAGCAGTTCTTC	CASSPQAGGLRDEQFF
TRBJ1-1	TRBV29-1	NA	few	TGCAGCGTGGCACGGCAGAACACTGAAGCTTTCTTT	CSVARQNTEAFF
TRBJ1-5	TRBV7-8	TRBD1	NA	TGTGCCAGCATGCAGGGGGCGAGCAATCAGCCCCAGCATTTT	CASMQGASNQPQHF
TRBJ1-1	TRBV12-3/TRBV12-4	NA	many	TGTGCCAGCAGTTTGAGAGTGAACACTGAAGCTTTCTTT	CASSLRVNTEAFF
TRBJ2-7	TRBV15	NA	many	TGTGCCACCAGCAGAGAAGTTCGGACCGGGCACGAGCAGTACTTC	CATSREVRTGHEQYF
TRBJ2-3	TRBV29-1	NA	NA	TGCAGCGTCCGGGGGGACACAAACACAGATACGCAGTATTTT	CSVRGDTNTDTQYF
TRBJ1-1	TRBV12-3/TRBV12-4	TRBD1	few	TGTGCCAGCAGCGGACAGGGTTTGGGCACTGAAGCTTTCTTT	CASSGQGLGTEAFF
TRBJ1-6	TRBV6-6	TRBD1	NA	TGTGCCAGCAGTTACTCGATGTTAGGGGGCAATTCACCCCTCCACTTT	CASSYSMLGGNSPLHF
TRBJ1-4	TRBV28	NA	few	TGTGCCAGCAGTGCTTCACAGGCAACTAATGAAAAACTGTTTTTT	CASSASQATNEKLFF
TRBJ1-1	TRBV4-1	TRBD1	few	TGCGCCAGCAGCCAGGGCTGGACAGGGGATGCTGAAGCTTTCTTT	CASSQGWTGDAEAFF
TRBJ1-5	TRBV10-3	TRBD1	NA	TGTGCCATCAGCCCGGGACAGGTTGGTGGCAATCAGCCCCAGCATTTT	CAISPGQVGGNQPQHF
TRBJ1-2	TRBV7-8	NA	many	TGTGCCAGCAGCTCGCTGCGGGGACAAGAGCGAAGCTATGGCTACACCTTC	CASSSLRGQERSYGYTF
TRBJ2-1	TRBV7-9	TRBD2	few	TGTGCCAGCGGACGGCGGACTAGCGAAAATGAGCAGTTCTTC	CASGRRTSENEQFF
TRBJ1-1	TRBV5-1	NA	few	TGCGCCAGCAGCGTGAAGGCCGTGAACACTGAAGCTTTCTTT	CASSVKAVNTEAFF